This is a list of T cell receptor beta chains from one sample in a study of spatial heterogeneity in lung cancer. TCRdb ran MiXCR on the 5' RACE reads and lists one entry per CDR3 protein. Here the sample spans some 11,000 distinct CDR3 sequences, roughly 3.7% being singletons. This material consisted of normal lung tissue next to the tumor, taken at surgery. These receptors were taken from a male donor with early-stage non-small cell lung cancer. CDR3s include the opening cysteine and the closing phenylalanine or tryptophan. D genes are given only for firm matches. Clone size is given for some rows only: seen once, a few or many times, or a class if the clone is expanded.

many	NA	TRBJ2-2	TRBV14	CASSQPAFQGSNTGELFF	TGTGCCAGCAGCCAACCCGCTTTCCAGGGCTCGAACACCGGGGAGCTGTTTTTT
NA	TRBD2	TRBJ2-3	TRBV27	CASRLAGGLDTQYF	TGTGCCAGTAGACTAGCGGGGGGCCTGGATACGCAGTATTTT
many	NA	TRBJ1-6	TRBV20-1	CSARIPGGNSPLHF	TGCAGTGCTAGAATCCCGGGGGGCAATTCACCCCTCCACTTT
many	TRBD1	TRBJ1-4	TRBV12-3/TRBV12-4	CASSEDRRNEKLFF	TGTGCCAGCAGCGAGGACAGGCGTAATGAAAAACTGTTTTTT
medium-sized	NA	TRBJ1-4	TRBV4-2	CASSQDLQGNEKLFF	TGTGCCAGCAGCCAAGATCTTCAGGGGAATGAAAAACTGTTTTTT
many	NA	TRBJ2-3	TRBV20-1	CSADPSLASSTDTQYF	TGCAGTGCTGACCCATCACTAGCTAGTAGCACAGATACGCAGTATTTT
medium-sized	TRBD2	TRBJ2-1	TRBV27	CASSQSLAGGGREQFF	TGTGCCAGCAGCCAATCCTTAGCGGGGGGCGGTCGTGAGCAGTTCTTC
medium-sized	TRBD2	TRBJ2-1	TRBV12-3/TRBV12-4	CASSLGASGSMAQFF	TGTGCCAGCAGCCTGGGGGCTAGCGGGAGCATGGCGCAGTTCTTC
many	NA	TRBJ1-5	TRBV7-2	CASSPVRGMGQPQHF	TGTGCCAGCAGCCCAGTTCGAGGGATGGGTCAGCCCCAGCATTTT
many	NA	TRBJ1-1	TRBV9	CASSVGSNRVNTEAFF	TGTGCCAGCAGCGTTGGATCAAACAGAGTGAACACTGAAGCTTTCTTT
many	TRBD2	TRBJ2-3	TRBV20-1	CSARPTSGPTQRVTDTQYF	TGCAGTGCTAGGCCGACTAGCGGGCCCACTCAGAGGGTGACAGATACGCAGTATTTT
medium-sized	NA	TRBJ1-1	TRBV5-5	CASSLTVVGTEAFF	TGTGCCAGCAGCTTGACAGTCGTGGGGACTGAAGCTTTCTTT
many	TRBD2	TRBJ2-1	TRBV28	CASSVAGGGIYNEQFF	TGTGCCAGCAGCGTCGCTGGGGGGGGGATCTACAATGAGCAGTTCTTC
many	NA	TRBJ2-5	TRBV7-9	CASSFRGETQYF	TGTGCCAGCAGCTTCAGGGGAGAGACCCAGTACTTC
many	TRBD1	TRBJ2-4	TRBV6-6	CASSTGVSLLDIQYF	TGTGCCAGCAGTACAGGGGTATCTCTGCTGGACATTCAGTACTTC
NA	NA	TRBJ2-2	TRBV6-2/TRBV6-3	CASANGRTGQGTGELFF	TGTGCCAGCGCCAACGGAAGGACCGGTCAAGGTACCGGGGAGCTGTTTTTT
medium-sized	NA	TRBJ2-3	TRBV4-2	CASSQNQGSTDTQYF	TGTGCCAGCAGCCAGAACCAGGGATCCACAGATACGCAGTATTTT
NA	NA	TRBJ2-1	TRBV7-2	CASRGGGFFGEQIF	TGTGCCAGCAGGGGGGGTGGCTTTTTCGGTGAGCAGATCTTC
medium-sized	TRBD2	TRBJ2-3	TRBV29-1	CSVARTSGGRGDTQYF	TGCAGCGTAGCCCGAACTAGCGGGGGCCGAGGCGATACGCAGTATTTT
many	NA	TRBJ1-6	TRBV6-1	CASSDRTNNSPLHF	TGTGCCAGCAGTGACAGGACAAATAATTCACCCCTCCACTTT
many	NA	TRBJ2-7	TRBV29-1	CSVAAGSGGSYEQYF	TGCAGCGTTGCCGCGGGGAGTGGGGGCTCCTACGAGCAGTACTTC
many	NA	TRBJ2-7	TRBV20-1	CSARDPERGLYEQYF	TGCAGTGCTAGAGATCCGGAACGGGGTTTGTACGAGCAGTACTTC
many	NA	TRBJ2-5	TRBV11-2	CASSDQIGETQYF	TGTGCCAGCAGCGACCAGATAGGAGAGACCCAGTACTTC
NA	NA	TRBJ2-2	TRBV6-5	CASTRGVGGSNTGELFF	TGTGCCAGCACTAGGGGTGTCGGGGGTTCGAACACCGGGGAGCTGTTTTTT
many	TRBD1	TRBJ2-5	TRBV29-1	CSVAAGGETQYF	TGCAGCGTTGCGGCAGGGGGAGAGACCCAGTACTTC
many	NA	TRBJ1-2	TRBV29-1	CSVPQGPNYGYTF	TGCAGCGTTCCGCAGGGCCCTAACTATGGCTACACCTTC
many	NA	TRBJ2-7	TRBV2	CASSDSYYEQYF	TGTGCCAGCAGTGACAGCTACTACGAGCAGTACTTC
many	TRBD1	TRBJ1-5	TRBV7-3	CASSPPPTGLFTQPQHF	TGTGCCAGCAGCCCCCCCCCGACAGGGCTTTTTACTCAGCCCCAGCATTTT
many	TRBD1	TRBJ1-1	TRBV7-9	CTSSSYNRGKTEAFF	TGTACCAGCAGCTCCTACAACAGGGGAAAAACTGAAGCTTTCTTT
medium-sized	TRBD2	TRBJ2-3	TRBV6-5	CASSPERGYTDTQYF	TGTGCCAGCAGCCCTGAGCGGGGCTACACAGATACGCAGTATTTT
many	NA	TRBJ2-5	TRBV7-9	CASSLSETQYF	TGTGCCAGCAGCTTATCAGAGACCCAGTACTTC
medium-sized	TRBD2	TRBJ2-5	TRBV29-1	CSAFGGAFETQYF	TGCAGCGCCTTCGGGGGGGCCTTCGAGACCCAGTACTTC
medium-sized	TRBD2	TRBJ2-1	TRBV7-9	CASSPLGTSGKSNEQFF	TGTGCCAGCAGCCCATTAGGGACTAGCGGGAAATCGAATGAGCAGTTCTTC
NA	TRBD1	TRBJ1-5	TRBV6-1	CASRGTGAQPQHF	TGTGCCAGCAGAGGGACAGGGGCTCAGCCCCAGCATTTT
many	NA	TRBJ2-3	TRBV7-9	CASSFGPTDTQYF	TGTGCCAGCAGCTTTGGGCCCACAGATACGCAGTATTTT
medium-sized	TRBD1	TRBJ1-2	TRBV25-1	CASSEAGQGGSYGYTF	TGTGCCAGCAGTGAGGCGGGACAGGGAGGAAGCTATGGCTACACCTTC
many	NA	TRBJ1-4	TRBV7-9	CASSLVGVNEKLFF	TGTGCCAGCAGCTTAGTAGGGGTTAATGAAAAACTGTTTTTT
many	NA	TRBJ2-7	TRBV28	CASSLRKEQYF	TGTGCCAGCAGTTTACGGAAAGAGCAGTACTTC
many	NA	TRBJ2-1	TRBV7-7	CASSFGVYNEQFF	TGTGCTAGCAGCTTCGGGGTGTACAATGAGCAGTTCTTC
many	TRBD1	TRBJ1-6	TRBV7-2	CASSLDTGTANSPLHF	TGTGCCAGCAGCTTAGATACCGGGACAGCGAATTCACCCCTCCACTTT
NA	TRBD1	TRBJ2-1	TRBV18	CASSSVQGASEQFF	TGTGCCAGCTCATCTGTACAGGGGGCTAGTGAGCAGTTCTTC
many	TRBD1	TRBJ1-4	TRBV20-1	CSAPRQGRWEKLFF	TGCAGTGCCCCCCGACAGGGGAGGTGGGAAAAACTGTTTTTT